These 18 T cell receptor beta chains were all obtained from the same sample, sequenced in a study of response to subunit inactivated influenza vaccine. TCRdb used MiXCR to reprocess the RT-PCR reads, holding one entry per CDR3 protein. This sample yields about half a million distinct CDR3 sequences, of which approximately 7.7% are seen a single time; 10% to 15% belongs to the top ten. Sequencing used PBMCs from blood, obtained roughly 24 months after vaccination. Receptor source: a man aged 50-75 years who received an inactivated influenza vaccine.

In this sample, this clonotype turned up a few times. This rearrangement joins TRBV7-3 to TRBJ2-7, with D possibly being TRBD2 (6 bases). Germline V gene sequence: CDR1 SGHTA, CDR2 FQGTGA. V lost 0 bases to trimming and J lost 2 bases, with 11 bases between them. The CDR3 length is 15 residues. The CDR3 loop is CASSLTSGETYEQYF. CDR3 sequence (DNA): TGTGCCAGCAGCTTAACTAGCGGCGAGACCTACGAGCAGTACTTC.

The V and J genes are TRBV3-1 and TRBJ2-3; no clear D. The CDR3 sequence is 15 residues long. Germline CDR1 and CDR2: LGHDT and YNNKEL (reference sequence). V lost 1 base and J 3 bases, leaving 11 bases between the germline ends. DNA for the CDR3: TGTGCCAGCAGCCAAGGTCCCGTGGAGACAGATACGCAGTATTTT. Its protein is CASSQGPVETDTQYF.

Written as DNA, the CDR3 is TGCAGTGCCCGTCCCGGGACAGGGCGTGGAACTGAAGCTTTCTTT. Its translation: CSARPGTGRGTEAFF. This chain links TRBV20-1 with TRBJ1-1; 9 positions agree with TRBD1. The V gene end was trimmed by 6 bases and the J gene end by 5 bases; junction bases not matched to a gene: 13. This CDR3 region has 15 residues. Germline-derived CDR1 and CDR2 are DFQATT and SNEGSKA (reference sequence).

This clonotype was counted between two and nine times. V gene TRBV9 combines with J gene TRBJ1-2, with D tentatively TRBD1 (5 bases). The V gene's germline CDR1 is SGDLS and CDR2 YYNGEE. This CDR3 is 16 amino acids long. Trimming pared 3 bases from V and 4 bases from J, leaving 19 bases between. Here the CDR3 DNA reads TGTGCCAGCAGCGGTTGGGTCGTGGGGCAGGGCTATGGCTACACCTTC. Translated, it gives CASSGWVVGQGYGYTF.

Only a few counts were recorded for this clonotype. V is TRBV6-5 and J is TRBJ2-1; TRBD2 agrees at 8 bases. Germline V lookup: CDR1 MNHEY, CDR2 SVGAGI. The CDR3 totals 15 residues. The V gene end was trimmed by 5 bases and the J gene end by 3 bases; junction bases not matched to a gene: 6. The DNA of the CDR3 is TGTGCCAGCAGTCACCGAGCGGGAGTCTACAATGAGCAGTTCTTC. This gives the protein CASSHRAGVYNEQFF.

Many counts were recorded for this clonotype. The chain is built from TRBV10-3 and TRBJ1-2; 8 nucleotides align to TRBD1. The CDR3 has 13 amino acids. Per germline, CDR1 ENHRY and CDR2 SYGVKD. V shed 8 bases and J 6 bases; nucleotides not matched to a gene: 8. CDR3 sequence: CAIGTGLQNGYTF. The CDR3 DNA is TGTGCCATCGGGACAGGACTACAAAATGGCTACACCTTC.

The genes are TRBV7-8 and TRBJ2-2, with 10 bases lining up with TRBD2. CDR1 SGHVS and CDR2 FQNEAQ come from the germline V gene. This CDR3 has 17 residues. The V segment lost 3 bases and the J segment 3 bases; nucleotides outside the gene matches: 7. CDR3 residues: CASSLGVLAGDTGELFF. CDR3 nucleotides: TGTGCCAGCAGCTTGGGGGTTCTAGCGGGGGACACCGGGGAGCTGTTTTTT.

The V and J genes are TRBV15 and TRBJ2-7; 8 bases are shared with TRBD1. CDR1 and CDR2 from the germline V gene are LNHNV and YYDKDF (reference sequence). The CDR3 is made up of 17 amino acids. Trimming at V came to 4 bases and at J to 2 bases, leaving 13 bases not matched to a gene. This CDR3 reads CATSIRKLTGAPYEQYF. The DNA of the CDR3 is TGTGCCACCAGCATTCGGAAATTGACAGGGGCCCCCTACGAGCAGTACTTC.

This clonotype occurred many times. V and J are TRBV4-1 and TRBJ1-1; 7 nucleotides match TRBD1. From germline, CDR1 is MGHRA and CDR2 YSYEKL. This CDR3 spans 14 amino acids. The V gene end was trimmed by 4 bases and the J gene end by 6 bases; junction bases not matched to a gene: 8. The CDR3 DNA reads as TGCGCCAGCAGCCTACCACAGGGGAGATCTGAAGCTTTCTTT. Protein sequence: CASSLPQGRSEAFF.

This clonotype was counted between two and nine times. The chain has TRBV12-3 or TRBV12-4 and TRBJ1-1; TRBD1 matches at 12 bases. The CDR3 length is 16 residues. The trim removed 8 bases at V and 5 bases at J, leaving 12 bases unmatched. The CDR3 spells CASHSRGQGARTEAFF. The CDR3 region has the DNA TGTGCCAGCCATTCCCGGGGACAGGGGGCAAGGACTGAAGCTTTCTTT.

Points on this clonotype: A much more abundant neighbour one base away suggests this may be a read error. The chain employs TRBV11-2 and TRBJ1-2; D is perhaps TRBD1 (5 bases). The germline CDR1 and CDR2 sequences are SGHAT and FQNNGV. The CDR3 length is 14 residues. The CDR3, as DNA: TGTGCCAGCAGCTTTGTTGGGCGGGACTATAGCTACACCTTC. As protein: CASSFVGRDYSYTF.

This clonotype was detected a few times. This chain joins TRBV20-1 and TRBJ2-1, with 9 bases aligning to TRBD2. Looked up from germline, CDR1 is DFQATT and CDR2 is SNEGSKA (reference sequence). The CDR3 consists of 15 residues. Unmatched junction bases numbered 10, after V lost 4 bases and J lost 6 bases. In DNA form, the CDR3 reads TGCAGTGCTACCCTGGGCCTAGCGGGGATCAATGAGCAGTTCTTC. Protein sequence: CSATLGLAGINEQFF.

This clonotype was counted at least ten times. This rearrangement joins TRBV6-5 to TRBJ2-1; D uncertain. V was clipped by 2 bases and J by 4 bases, with 6 bases between them. Looked up from germline, CDR1 is MNHEY and CDR2 is SVGAGI. The CDR3 consists of 13 residues. CDR3 region: CASSYGRYNEQFF. As DNA, the CDR3 is TGTGCCAGCAGTTACGGCAGGTACAATGAGCAGTTCTTC.

This chain joins TRBV5-1 and TRBJ2-3, with unresolved D. V was clipped by 3 bases and J by 4 bases, with 9 bases between them. CDR3 size: 13 residues. In germline, CDR1 is SGHRS, CDR2 YFSETQ. CDR3 amino acids: CASSSWVADTQYF. The CDR3 region has the DNA TGCGCCAGCAGCTCGTGGGTGGCAGATACGCAGTATTTT.

This clonotype was recorded many times. The chain uses TRBV18 and TRBJ2-1, with 10 bases aligning to TRBD2. The J segment lost 10 bases and the V segment lost 6 bases, leaving 12 bases of the junction unmatched. This CDR3 contains 15 residues. Germline V gives CDR1 KGHSH, CDR2 LQKENI. CDR3 in DNA: TGTGCCAGCTCGCCGGGATCTAGCGGGGGAAACGAGCAGTTCTTC. It encodes CASSPGSSGGNEQFF.

This clonotype was observed many times. V usage is TRBV4-2 and J usage is TRBJ1-6; 8 nucleotides line up with TRBD1. The V and J ends lost 6 bases and 0 bases, in that order; junction bases with no gene match: 4. This CDR3 is 16 amino acids long. The germline CDR1 and CDR2 sequences are LGHNA and YNFKEQ. DNA of the CDR3: TGTGCCAGCAGGGACAGGGAAAGCTCCTATAATTCACCCCTCCACTTT. The encoded protein is CASRDRESSYNSPLHF.

This chain connects TRBV7-9 to TRBJ1-2, with D maybe TRBD1 (5 bases). Trimming pared 5 bases from V and 7 bases from J, leaving 14 bases between. This CDR3 region has 13 residues. Germline V gene data show CDR1 as SEHNR and CDR2 as FQNEAQ (reference sequence). The CDR3 nucleotides read TGTGCCAGCAGCCCCTCGAGGGGCGGTGGCTACACCTTC. Protein: CASSPSRGGGYTF.

This clonotype was counted between two and nine times. The rearrangement links TRBV7-9 to TRBJ2-4, with D possibly TRBD1 on 6 matching bases. V was clipped by 2 bases and J by 3 bases, with 14 bases between them. The CDR3 loop spans 16 amino acids. Germline V gene data show CDR1 as SEHNR and CDR2 as FQNEAQ (reference sequence). This CDR3 reads CASSLSLQGGKNIQYF. The CDR3 DNA reads TGTGCCAGCAGCTTATCACTACAGGGTGGCAAAAACATTCAGTACTTC.